This TCR beta chain originates from a study of blood T cell repertoires in COVID-19. Study background: Sample material is recorded as cDNA or gDNA derived from T cells, B-cell-depleted T cells, or PBMCs.

About this clone itself: This CDR3 is also generated by other DNA sequences in the sample.

Repertoires were generated with immunoSEQ multiplex PCR, while TCRdb's copy carries only in-frame clones and drops some. The table includes over 65,000 clones, around 87% detected once. The V gene lost 4 bases and the J gene lost 1 base, with 7 bases spanning the gap. The CDR3 extends over 14 amino acids. The germline gives CDR1 SGHAT, CDR2 FQNNGV. This chain connects TRBV11-2 to TRBJ2-2; D call uncertain. The sequencing sample was made of peripheral blood. The TCR was taken from a human donor in a cohort sampled during active COVID-19. CDR3 loop: CASSSSGNTGELFF. The DNA of the CDR3 is TGTGCCAGCAGCTCTAGTGGGAACACCGGGGAGCTGTTTTTT. Based on the CDR3 plus reference TRBV11-2 and TRBJ2-2, the full variable domain is EAGVAQSPRYKIIEKRQSVAFWCNPISGHATLYWYQQILGQGPKLLIQFQNNGVVDDSQLPKDRFSAERLKGVDSTLKIQPAKLEDSAVYLCASSSSGNTGELFFGEGSRLTVL.